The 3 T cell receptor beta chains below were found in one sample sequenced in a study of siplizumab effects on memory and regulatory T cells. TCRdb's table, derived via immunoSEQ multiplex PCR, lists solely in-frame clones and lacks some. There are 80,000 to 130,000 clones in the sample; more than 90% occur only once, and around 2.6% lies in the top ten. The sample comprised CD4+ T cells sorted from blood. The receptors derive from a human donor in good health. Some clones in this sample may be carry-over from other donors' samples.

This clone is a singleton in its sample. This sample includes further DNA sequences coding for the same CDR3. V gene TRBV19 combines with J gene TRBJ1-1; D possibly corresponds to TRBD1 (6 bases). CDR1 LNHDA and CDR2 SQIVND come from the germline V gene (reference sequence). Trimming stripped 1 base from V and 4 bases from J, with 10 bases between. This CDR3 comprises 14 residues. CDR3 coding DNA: TGTGCCAGTAGTATAGTCGGGGGCCCCACTGAAGCTTTCTTT. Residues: CASSIVGGPTEAFF. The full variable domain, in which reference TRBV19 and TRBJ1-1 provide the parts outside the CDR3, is DGGITQSPKYLFRKEGQNVTLSCEQNLNHDAMYWYRQDPGQGLRLIYYSQIVNDFQKGDIAEGYSVSREKKESFPLTVTSAQKNPTAFYLCASSIVGGPTEAFFGQGTRLTVV.

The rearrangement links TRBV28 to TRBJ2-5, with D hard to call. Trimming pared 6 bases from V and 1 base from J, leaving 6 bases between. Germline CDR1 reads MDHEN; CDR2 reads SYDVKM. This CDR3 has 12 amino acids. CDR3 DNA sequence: TGTGCCAGCAGGAGGCCCCAAGAGACCCAGTACTTC. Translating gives CASRRPQETQYF.

The CDR3 loop reads CASSTDSGANVLTF. The DNA for the CDR3 is TGTGCCAGCAGTACCGACTCTGGGGCCAACGTCCTGACTTTC. J is TRBJ2-6 and V is TRBV28, with unresolved D. V was pared by 5 bases and J by 0 bases, with 5 bases between. Looked up from germline, CDR1 is MDHEN and CDR2 is SYDVKM. The CDR3 sequence is 14 residues long. Looking up the rest from reference TRBV28 and TRBJ2-6 gives the full variable domain: DVKVTQSSRYLVKRTGEKVFLECVQDMDHENMFWYRQDPGLGLRLIYFSYDVKMKEKGDIPEGYSVSREKKERFSLILESASTNQTSMYLCASSTDSGANVLTFGAGSRLTVL.